These T cell receptor beta chains were read from a single sample in a study of shared T cell receptors in the human thymus. Data came from immunoSEQ multiplex PCR; TCRdb stores just in-frame clones and leaves some out. The table shows approximately 660,000 clones, with roughly 88% occurring only once. The sample also formed part of further work on human thymus T cells.

Sequenced material: thymocytes. Receptors originate from a boy less than two years old with a congenital heart defect. Both conserved end residues are part of each CDR3. Fields, in order: J gene, V gene, CDR3 protein.

j_gene: TRBJ2-1
v_gene: TRBV15
CDR3aa: CATSRQAGFSYNEQFF

j_gene: TRBJ1-2
v_gene: TRBV15
CDR3aa: CATSRADPEDGYTF

j_gene: TRBJ2-3
v_gene: TRBV7-2
CDR3aa: CASSQQRDADTQYF

j_gene: TRBJ2-7
v_gene: TRBV6-1
CDR3aa: CASGGTSGLSYEQYF

j_gene: TRBJ1-1
v_gene: TRBV27
CDR3aa: CASSLYRDEQGVNTEAFF

j_gene: TRBJ2-7
v_gene: TRBV5-8
CDR3aa: CASRPPGSTGSSYEQYF

j_gene: TRBJ2-7
v_gene: TRBV4-1
CDR3aa: CASSQWDRGAYEQYF

j_gene: TRBJ1-6
v_gene: TRBV28
CDR3aa: CASSPHTELHNSPLHF

j_gene: TRBJ2-5
v_gene: TRBV19
CDR3aa: CASSRVGRSSRTQYF

j_gene: TRBJ1-2
v_gene: TRBV19
CDR3aa: CASTQGVGRGYTF

j_gene: TRBJ2-3
v_gene: TRBV4-3
CDR3aa: CASSQEGASGSSADTQYF

j_gene: TRBJ2-7
v_gene: TRBV6-5
CDR3aa: CASSYGVRPPGYEQYF

j_gene: TRBJ2-3
v_gene: TRBV9
CDR3aa: CASSGFPLFSGRASDTQYF

j_gene: TRBJ2-2
v_gene: TRBV10-2
CDR3aa: CASTPWQKNTGELFF

j_gene: TRBJ2-2
v_gene: TRBV7-9
CDR3aa: CASSLTEGDTGELFF

j_gene: TRBJ2-7
v_gene: TRBV28
CDR3aa: CASTTRPGTPYEQYF

j_gene: TRBJ1-5
v_gene: TRBV2
CDR3aa: CASRAPGGSNQPQHF

j_gene: TRBJ2-7
v_gene: TRBV5-4
CDR3aa: CASSSRLEARGSHEQYF

j_gene: TRBJ2-5
v_gene: TRBV2
CDR3aa: CAGRSRGETQYF

j_gene: TRBJ1-2
v_gene: TRBV27
CDR3aa: CASSLAGYGYTF

j_gene: TRBJ2-1
v_gene: TRBV7-2
CDR3aa: CASSLEDRGWVQYNEQFF

j_gene: TRBJ2-6
v_gene: TRBV28
CDR3aa: CASSPAFKRRPRSGANVLTF